The 22 T cell receptor beta chains reported below all come from one sample, sequenced in a study of T cells in Graves' hyperthyroidism and ophthalmopathy. Amplification targeted TCR beta CDR3 regions from RNA transcripts. The HTBI primer set was used in a first-round RT-PCR of the TCR CDR3. MiXCR, run by TCRdb on the multiplex PCR reads, gives a single entry per CDR3 protein. The sample consists of around 610,000 distinct CDR3 sequences, about 14% of them appearing once. Sequencing input: blood. All receptors derive from a woman in her 40s with Graves' ophthalmopathy.

V is TRBV28 and J is TRBJ2-7, with 7 bases fitting TRBD1. Trimming removed 5 bases from V and 4 bases from J; junction bases left unmatched: 11. From germline, CDR1 is MDHEN and CDR2 SYDVKM. This CDR3 is built from 15 residues. The DNA for the CDR3 is TGTGCCAGCAGTCAAGACAGGGACGGAGCATACGAGCAGTACTTC. This translates into CASSQDRDGAYEQYF.

This chain connects TRBV6-1 to TRBJ2-4; tentative D call: TRBD2 (6 bases). V gave up 9 bases and J gave up 0 bases, with 12 bases separating them. This CDR3 contains 14 residues. CDR1 and CDR2 (germline): MNHNS, SASEGT. DNA of the CDR3: TGTGCCAGTTCACCGGGACTAGCCAAAAACATTCAGTACTTC. Translating gives CASSPGLAKNIQYF.

This clonotype was observed at least ten times. J is TRBJ1-2 and V is TRBV20-1; no reliable D call. V shed 5 bases and J shed 0 bases, with 7 bases lying between them. The CDR3 consists of 12 residues. In germline, CDR1 is DFQATT, CDR2 SNEGSKA (reference sequence). The CDR3 DNA reads as TGCAGTGCTGTGACCTCTAACTATGGCTACACCTTC. Protein product: CSAVTSNYGYTF.

This clonotype was detected ten times or more. The chain couples TRBV6-2 or TRBV6-3 to TRBJ2-7; weak D call: TRBD1 (6 bases). Germline-derived CDR1 and CDR2 are MNHEY and SVGEGT. The V end lost 7 bases, the J end lost 10 bases, and 20 bases lay between the germline ends. The CDR3 runs 13 residues. As DNA, the CDR3 is TGTGCCAGCACCGAGTCCGGGACAAGGGCCCAGTACTTC. Amino acid sequence: CASTESGTRAQYF.

The rearrangement uses TRBV28 and TRBJ1-2, with 10 bases aligning to TRBD1. The germline V gene encodes CDR1 MDHEN and CDR2 SYDVKM. V lost 1 base, J lost 4 bases, and 3 bases stayed unmatched. This CDR3 contains 15 residues. The chain's CDR3 is CASSLLGQGIYGYTF. DNA for the CDR3: TGTGCCAGCAGTTTATTGGGACAGGGGATCTATGGCTACACCTTC.

This clonotype was observed a handful of times. This rearrangement joins TRBV19 to TRBJ1-2; D gene ambiguous. This CDR3 comprises 17 residues. Germline CDR1 is LNHDA and CDR2 is SQIVND (reference sequence). Trimming removed 5 bases from V and 0 bases from J, with 19 bases in between. The CDR3 DNA sequence: TGTGCCAGTAGTTTGAAAGGCGGCGGACTTGCTAACTATGGCTACACCTTC. Translating it yields CASSLKGGGLANYGYTF.

This clonotype occurred many times. This chain uses TRBV7-9 with TRBJ2-5; 10 bases match TRBD2. This CDR3 is built from 15 residues. V was clipped by 1 base and J by 4 bases; unmatched bases: 3. The V gene's germline CDR1 is SEHNR and CDR2 FQNEAQ (reference sequence). CDR3 in amino acids: CASSLVSGRGETQYF. In DNA, the CDR3 is TGTGCCAGCAGCTTAGTCAGCGGGAGGGGAGAGACCCAGTACTTC.

Ten or more counts support this clonotype. The genes are TRBV6-5 and TRBJ1-6; D gene uncertain. This CDR3 has 13 residues. CDR1 MNHEY and CDR2 SVGAGI come from the germline V gene. The germline V and J ends were trimmed by 6 bases and 7 bases, with 10 bases remaining between them. CDR3 sequence reads: CASRSYSNSPLHF. The CDR3 nucleotides are TGTGCCAGCAGGTCATACAGCAATTCACCCCTCCACTTT.

In this sample, this clonotype turned up many times. The chain couples TRBV2 to TRBJ2-7; 11 bases line up with TRBD2. With 8 bases clipped from V and 6 bases from J, the junction kept 9 bases outside the gene matches. The CDR3 consists of 14 residues. CDR1 is SNHLY and CDR2 is FYNNEI in the germline V gene. CDR3: CASQRLAGSLEQYF. The DNA for the CDR3 is TGTGCCAGCCAAAGACTAGCGGGATCTCTCGAGCAGTACTTC.

This clonotype appeared many times. The chain links TRBV20-1 to TRBJ2-7; the match to TRBD2 covers 8 bases. Per germline, CDR1 DFQATT and CDR2 SNEGSKA (reference sequence). With V trimmed by 1 base and J by 4 bases, 9 bases remained unmatched. The CDR3 is 15 residues long. CDR3 amino acids: CSARAQASGFYEQYF. CDR3 coding DNA: TGCAGTGCTAGAGCTCAGGCTAGCGGGTTTTACGAGCAGTACTTC.

The chain links TRBV27 to TRBJ1-1, with D perhaps TRBD1 (5 bases). V lost 5 bases and J lost 3, with 13 bases in between. The CDR3 consists of 14 residues. The germline V gene has CDR1 MNHEY and CDR2 SMNVEV (reference sequence). Here the CDR3 reads CASSTLQVHTEAFF. The CDR3, as DNA: TGTGCCAGCAGTACCCTACAGGTCCACACTGAAGCTTTCTTT.

A remark on this clonotype: Mismatch with germline at one junction end may stem from a read error. The chain combines TRBV5-1 with TRBJ2-3; the D gene could be TRBD1 or TRBD2 (5 bases each). Looked up from germline, CDR1 is SGHRS and CDR2 is YFSETQ. The length of the CDR3 is 14 residues. CDR3 in amino acids: CASSLSGPTDAQYF. The CDR3 DNA reads TGCGCCAGCAGCTTGTCGGGGCCGACAGATGCGCAGTATTTT.

This clonotype was seen many times. This chain joins TRBV7-9 and TRBJ1-5; 8 nucleotides agree with TRBD1. Germline V gene sequence: CDR1 SEHNR, CDR2 FQNEAQ (reference sequence). The CDR3 has 15 residues. With 0 bases clipped from V and 7 bases from J, the junction kept 5 bases outside the gene matches. The CDR3, as DNA: TGTGCCAGCAGCTTAGCGAGTGACAGGGGCCAGCCCCAGCATTTT. It codes for CASSLASDRGQPQHF.

The chain employs TRBV4-1 and TRBJ2-4; unclear D gene. Per the germline V gene, CDR1 is MGHRA and CDR2 is YSYEKL. The ends were cut back, 2 bases at V and 0 bases at J, with 5 bases in the middle. This CDR3 is 14 amino acids long. CDR3 residues: CASSQNTAKNIQYF. CDR3 nucleotides: TGCGCCAGCAGCCAAAATACAGCCAAAAACATTCAGTACTTC.

This clonotype was recorded many times. This chain uses TRBV20-1 with TRBJ1-1; D ambiguous. Between the trimmed V and J ends, which lost 5 bases and 3 bases, there was a span of 19 bases. The CDR3 is made up of 15 amino acids. Germline CDR1 DFQATT, CDR2 SNEGSKA (reference sequence). The DNA of the CDR3 is TGCAGTGCTTCCAACCCCCTGGGGAGGGACACTGAAGCTTTCTTT. It yields the protein CSASNPLGRDTEAFF.

This clonotype has a count of ten or more. The V call is TRBV27, the J call TRBJ2-2; D is unresolved. Germline V gene sequence: CDR1 MNHEY, CDR2 SMNVEV (reference sequence). V was shortened by 5 bases and J by 7 bases, with 17 bases between the two germline ends. The CDR3 extends over 15 amino acids. The CDR3: CASSDRMGSIGELFF. The DNA for the CDR3 is TGTGCCAGCAGTGACCGGATGGGGTCTATCGGGGAGCTGTTTTTT.

This clonotype was seen repeatedly, ten times or more. This chain connects TRBV24-1 to TRBJ2-5, with a weak D call TRBD2 (6 bases). The CDR3 runs 15 residues. Trimming removed 4 bases from V and 3 bases from J, with 14 bases in between. Germline CDR1 is KGHDR and CDR2 is SFDVKD. This CDR3 reads CATSDSRDSEETQYF. The CDR3 DNA follows: TGTGCCACCAGTGACTCACGGGACTCGGAAGAGACCCAGTACTTC.

V gene TRBV5-1 combines with J gene TRBJ1-2; D uncertain. V was trimmed by 4 bases and J by 0 bases, leaving 16 bases between them. Germline V gives CDR1 SGHRS, CDR2 YFSETQ. The CDR3 contains 16 residues. CDR3 in amino acids: CASSETLPRANYGYTF. The CDR3 bases are TGCGCCAGCAGCGAGACGCTGCCGAGAGCTAACTATGGCTACACCTTC. Together with reference TRBV5-1 and TRBJ1-2, the CDR3 gives the full variable domain: KAGVTQTPRYLIKTRGQQVTLSCSPISGHRSVSWYQQTPGQGLQFLFEYFSETQRNKGNFPGRFSGRQFSNSRSEMNVSTLELGDSALYLCASSETLPRANYGYTFGSGTRLTVV.

This clonotype was seen at least ten times. V usage is TRBV6-2 or TRBV6-3 and J usage is TRBJ2-7; 10 bases map to TRBD1. J was trimmed by 0 bases and V by 0 bases; bases with no gene match: 8. The germline V gene encodes CDR1 MNHEY and CDR2 SVGEGT. The CDR3 loop spans 18 amino acids. The CDR3 DNA sequence: TGTGCCAGCAGTTACTCGACAGGGGGCGCGGGGAGCTCCTACGAGCAGTACTTC. Translation: CASSYSTGGAGSSYEQYF.

This clonotype was seen at least ten times. The chain uses TRBV6-1 and TRBJ1-3, with unresolved D. Trimming left V 5 bases short and J 8 bases short, with 10 bases between. Germline V lookup: CDR1 MNHNS, CDR2 SASEGT. The CDR3 is 12 residues long. The CDR3 nucleotides read TGTGCCAGCAGTCTTACGTTGGACACCATATATTTT. Its translation: CASSLTLDTIYF.

This clonotype was observed at least ten times. V and J are TRBV6-5 and TRBJ1-1; no clear D gene. The V end was cut by 4 bases, the J end by 0 bases, with 12 bases between. Per the germline V gene, CDR1 is MNHEY and CDR2 is SVGAGI. The CDR3 spans 15 residues. This chain's CDR3 is CASSLGGKVNTEAFF. CDR3 nucleotides: TGTGCCAGCAGTTTGGGTGGCAAAGTGAACACTGAAGCTTTCTTT.

This clonotype was seen at least ten times. DNA of the CDR3: TGCAGTGCTAGAGTCTTCGACGGGAACTACGAGCAGTACTTC. Encoded protein: CSARVFDGNYEQYF. The chain has TRBV20-1 and TRBJ2-7; D is possibly TRBD2 (5 bases). V dropped 1 base and J dropped 3 bases, with 13 bases sitting between them. This CDR3 spans 14 amino acids. Germline assignment: CDR1 DFQATT and CDR2 SNEGSKA (reference sequence).